The 26 T cell receptor beta chains given below trace back to one sample, sequenced in a study of blood T cell repertoires in COVID-19. Profiled with immunoSEQ multiplex PCR; TCRdb holds only in-frame clones, not every one. The table shows under 250,000 clones, with less than 90% occurring only once. Sequenced sample: peripheral blood. These receptors originate from a middle-aged woman who had recovered from COVID-19.

The CDR3 spells CASSIDVTSTDTQYF. In DNA form, the CDR3 reads TGTGCCAGCAGCATAGATGTAACTAGCACAGATACGCAGTATTTT. This rearrangement joins TRBV7-9 to TRBJ2-3; D unclear. Germline CDR1 SEHNR, CDR2 FQNEAQ (reference sequence). The CDR3 is made up of 15 amino acids. V was trimmed by 5 bases and J by 0 bases, leaving 12 bases between them.

V and J are TRBV5-1 and TRBJ1-1, with 11 bases identical to TRBD1. This CDR3 contains 16 residues. Germline lookup yields CDR1 SGHRS and CDR2 YFSETQ. Unmatched junction bases numbered 7, after V lost 2 bases and J lost 4 bases. The CDR3 DNA reads TGCGCCAGCAGCTTCGGGACAGGGGGTCTGGGCACTGAAGCTTTCTTT. Protein product: CASSFGTGGLGTEAFF.

In nucleotides, the CDR3 is TGTGCCAGTAGTATGGAACAGGCGTATGGCTACACCTTC. As protein: CASSMEQAYGYTF. This sequence joins TRBV19 and TRBJ1-2; D may be TRBD1 (5 bases). V was shortened by 3 bases and J by 5 bases, with 10 bases between the two germline ends. The CDR3 spans 13 residues. Germline loops: CDR1 LNHDA, CDR2 SQIVND (reference sequence).

The chain joins TRBV25-1 to TRBJ2-5; a weak D match, TRBD2 (6 bases). Trimming removed 6 bases from V and 5 bases from J, with 25 bases in between. The CDR3 is 17 amino acids. CDR1 is MGHDK and CDR2 is SYGVNS in the germline V gene. CDR3 sequence reads: CASSSTGFGGTWETQYF. DNA of the CDR3: TGTGCCAGCAGCTCCACGGGGTTCGGAGGGACTTGGGAGACCCAGTACTTC.

Details on this clone: No DNA is shown, since the ends of the CDR3 on it are uncertain; the CDR3 is the one TCRdb lists. The rearrangement joins TRBV27 to TRBJ2-7; the table's D call, TRBD2, has no DNA check behind it. A total of 14 residues make up the CDR3, ends included. The germline V gene has CDR1 MNHEY and CDR2 SMNVEV (reference sequence). CDR3 sequence reads: CASSSSTAGYEQYF.

The V and J genes are TRBV11-3 and TRBJ1-2; 7 nucleotides align to TRBD1. Germline values: CDR1 SGHNT, CDR2 YENEEA. The J segment lost 4 bases and the V segment lost 5 bases, leaving 4 bases of the junction unmatched. The CDR3 is 13 residues long. The CDR3 spells CASSHRQGYGYTF. The CDR3, as DNA: TGTGCCAGCAGCCACAGACAGGGCTATGGCTACACCTTC.

Of note for this clone: This same CDR3 is encoded by further DNA sequences in the sample. The V gene is TRBV7-9, the J gene TRBJ2-1, with a possible D match to TRBD1 (6 bases). The length of the CDR3 is 14 residues. V gave up 5 bases and J gave up 2 bases, with 10 bases separating them. Germline V gene data show CDR1 as SEHNR and CDR2 as FQNEAQ (reference sequence). The CDR3 DNA follows: TGTGCCAGCAGCCGAGGGGGAACCTACAATGAGCAGTTCTTC. This encodes CASSRGGTYNEQFF.

The V call is TRBV6-6, the J call TRBJ1-1; 10 bases map to TRBD1. The CDR3 contains 14 residues. Looked up from germline, CDR1 is MNHNY and CDR2 is SVGAGI (reference sequence). V lost 2 bases and J lost 9; bases outside the gene matches: 6. CDR3 sequence: CASSYQWTGGQAFF. The CDR3 DNA reads TGTGCCAGCAGTTACCAATGGACAGGGGGTCAAGCTTTCTTT.

The chain carries TRBV6-4 and TRBJ2-3, with TRBD1 matching over 11 bases. The CDR3 is made up of 16 amino acids. J lost 0 bases, V lost 5 bases, and 4 bases had no gene match. In germline, CDR1 is MRHNA, CDR2 SNTAGT. CDR3 residues: CASSSRTGGSTDTQYF. For the CDR3, the DNA is TGTGCCAGCAGTTCCCGGACAGGGGGCAGCACAGATACGCAGTATTTT.

The chain is built from TRBV6-1 and TRBJ1-4; 9 bases are shared with TRBD1. Germline-derived CDR1 and CDR2 are MNHNS and SASEGT. Trimming at V came to 0 bases and at J to 3 bases, leaving 8 bases not matched to a gene. The CDR3 runs 18 residues. The CDR3 reads CASSEAGQGGGSNEKLFF. As DNA, the CDR3 is TGTGCCAGCAGTGAAGCGGGACAGGGAGGAGGTTCTAATGAAAAACTGTTTTTT.

This clone was seen a handful of times. The V and J genes are TRBV4-2 and TRBJ2-1, with 7 bases that match TRBD2. The CDR3 extends over 14 amino acids. Germline V lookup: CDR1 LGHNA, CDR2 YNFKEQ. V lost 4 bases, J lost 5 bases, and 5 bases stayed unmatched. This CDR3 reads CASSPTGLNNEQFF. The CDR3 bases are TGTGCCAGCAGCCCTACGGGACTAAACAATGAGCAGTTCTTC.

The chain links TRBV25-1 to TRBJ1-5; weak D call: TRBD1 (6 bases). From germline, CDR1 is MGHDK and CDR2 SYGVNS. The CDR3 is 15 amino acids. V lost 5 bases and J 5 bases, leaving 16 bases between the germline ends. The CDR3 bases are TGTGCCAGCAGTCCAGCGGGGGGCGCGGATCAGCCCCAGCATTTT. It yields the protein CASSPAGGADQPQHF.

The chain couples TRBV28 to TRBJ1-2; perhaps TRBD1 as D (6 bases). Trimming cost V 8 bases and J 4 bases, with 14 bases left between them. The germline V gene has CDR1 MDHEN and CDR2 SYDVKM. The CDR3 sequence is 13 residues long. CDR3 coding DNA: TGTGCCAGCGGGGGGGCCGCCATCTATGGCTACACCTTC. Translation gives CASGGAAIYGYTF.

V is TRBV6-6 and J is TRBJ1-5, with 8 bases aligning to TRBD1. CDR1 MNHNY and CDR2 SVGAGI come from the germline V gene (reference sequence). The CDR3 runs 14 residues. The junction had 3 bases not matched to a gene; V was cut back by 5 bases and J by 3 bases. CDR3: CASSTDRVNQPQHF. In DNA, the CDR3 is TGTGCCAGCAGTACGGACAGGGTCAATCAGCCCCAGCATTTT.

This sequence joins TRBV7-7 and TRBJ2-1; 7 bases are a match to TRBD1. CDR1 is SSHAT, CDR2 FNYEAQ, per germline (reference sequence). CDR3 size: 15 residues. Unmatched junction bases numbered 7, after V lost 1 base and J lost 7 bases. In DNA form, the CDR3 reads TGTGCCAGCAGCTTAGGGGCAGGGGGATCGAATGAGCAGTTCTTC. Translated: CASSLGAGGSNEQFF.

This clone was seen only a few times. This chain joins TRBV7-9 and TRBJ2-1, with D perhaps matching TRBD2 (6 bases). CDR3 length equals 16 residues. Trimming took 8 bases from V and 1 from J, leaving 18 bases between them. The germline V gene encodes CDR1 SEHNR and CDR2 FQNEAQ (reference sequence). This CDR3 is CASGAGAGTSYNEQFF. Written as DNA, the CDR3 is TGTGCCAGCGGCGCCGGAGCCGGGACTTCCTACAATGAGCAGTTCTTC.

The chain joins TRBV30 to TRBJ1-6; D unclear. Germline values: CDR1 GTSNPN, CDR2 SVGIG (reference sequence). The CDR3 extends over 11 amino acids. V was pared by 4 bases and J by 6 bases, with 4 bases between. The DNA for the CDR3 is TGTGCCTGGACCCGTAATTCACCCCTCCACTTT. Protein product: CAWTRNSPLHF.

The chain couples TRBV12-3 or TRBV12-4 to TRBJ2-7; D not certain. CDR3 length: 11 residues. Trimming cost V 3 bases and J 6 bases, with 6 bases left between them. CDR3 in amino acids: CASSFLGEQYF. The CDR3 nucleotides are TGTGCCAGCAGTTTTCTAGGCGAGCAGTACTTC.

The genes are TRBV9 and TRBJ1-2; 7 bases align to TRBD1. Germline assignment: CDR1 SGDLS and CDR2 YYNGEE. J gave up 4 bases and V 4 bases, and 4 bases lay outside the gene matches. The CDR3 covers 13 residues. The CDR3 DNA is TGTGCCAGCAGCCCATGGGACAGCTATGGCTACACCTTC. It codes for CASSPWDSYGYTF.

This clone was observed at least ten times. This chain links TRBV11-2 with TRBJ2-3, with 14 bases matching TRBD2. Unmatched junction bases numbered 5, after V lost 2 bases and J lost 1 base. The CDR3 is 18 residues long. Germline CDR1 and CDR2: SGHAT and FQNNGV. The CDR3 here is CASSLRGLAGVRTDTQYF. The CDR3 DNA reads as TGTGCCAGCAGCTTACGGGGACTAGCGGGGGTACGCACAGATACGCAGTATTTT.

CDR3 protein: CAISQGLATYNEQFF. The CDR3 coding sequence is TGTGCCATCAGCCAAGGACTAGCGACCTACAATGAGCAGTTCTTC. The V and J genes are TRBV10-3 and TRBJ2-1; 9 bases agree with TRBD2. CDR1 and CDR2 from the germline V gene are ENHRY and SYGVKD. This CDR3 comprises 15 residues. V dropped 6 bases and J dropped 2; count of bases not matched to a gene: 5.

The chain is built from TRBV25-1 and TRBJ1-3, with 7 bases lining up with TRBD1. The CDR3 totals 15 residues. Unmatched junction bases numbered 4, after V lost 2 bases and J lost 3 bases. The germline gives CDR1 MGHDK, CDR2 SYGVNS. The CDR3 nucleotides read TGTGCCAGCAGTGAAAACAGGGGACATGGAAACACCATATATTTT. This codes for CASSENRGHGNTIYF.

The chain is built from TRBV9 and TRBJ2-7; 8 bases fit TRBD2. This CDR3 comprises 14 residues. From germline, CDR1 is SGDLS and CDR2 YYNGEE. The ends lost 2 bases at V and 2 bases at J; junction bases unmatched: 3. CDR3 amino acids: CASSVGLVAYEQYF. CDR3 sequence (DNA): TGTGCCAGCAGCGTGGGACTAGTCGCCTACGAGCAGTACTTC.

J is TRBJ2-7 and V is TRBV6-6; TRBD1 agrees at 7 bases. The V gene end was trimmed by 7 bases and the J gene end by 2 bases; junction bases not matched to a gene: 8. The CDR3 totals 14 residues. Germline V gene data show CDR1 as MNHNY and CDR2 as SVGAGI (reference sequence). CDR3: CASTMTQGAYEQYF. CDR3 coding DNA: TGTGCCAGCACTATGACGCAGGGGGCCTACGAGCAGTACTTC.

This clone has a handful of counts. The V and J genes are TRBV4-2 and TRBJ1-3; 10 bases line up with TRBD1. Germline trimming cut 2 bases from V and 4 bases from J; bases unmatched to any gene: 5. CDR1 and CDR2 from the germline V gene are LGHNA and YNFKEQ. The CDR3 contains 16 residues. CDR3 sequence: CASSQYDRGLGNTIYF. In DNA form, the CDR3 reads TGTGCCAGCAGCCAATACGACAGGGGGCTCGGAAACACCATATATTTT.

This clone was counted between two and nine times. The chain carries TRBV11-2 and TRBJ1-5; D not certain. Germline lookup yields CDR1 SGHAT and CDR2 FQNNGV. The V and J ends lost 4 bases and 4 bases respectively, with 8 bases between them. CDR3 length: 13 amino acids. The CDR3 region has the DNA TGTGCCAGCAGCTCCTTGGAGAATCAGCCCCAGCATTTT. It yields the protein CASSSLENQPQHF.